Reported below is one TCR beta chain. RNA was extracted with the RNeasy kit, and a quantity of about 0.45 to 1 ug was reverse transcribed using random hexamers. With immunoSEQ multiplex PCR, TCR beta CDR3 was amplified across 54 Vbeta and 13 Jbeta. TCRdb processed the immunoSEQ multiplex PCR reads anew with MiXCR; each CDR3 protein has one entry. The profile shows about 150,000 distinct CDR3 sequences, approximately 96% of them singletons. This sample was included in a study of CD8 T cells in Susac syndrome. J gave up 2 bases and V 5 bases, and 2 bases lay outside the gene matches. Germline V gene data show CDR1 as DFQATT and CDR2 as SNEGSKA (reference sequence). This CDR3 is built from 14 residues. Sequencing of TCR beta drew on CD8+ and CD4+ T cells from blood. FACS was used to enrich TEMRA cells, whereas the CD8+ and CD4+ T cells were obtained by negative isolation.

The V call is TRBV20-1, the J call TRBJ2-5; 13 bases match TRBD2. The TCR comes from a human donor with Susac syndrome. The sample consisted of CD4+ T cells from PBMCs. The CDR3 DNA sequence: TGCAGTGCTGGACTAGCGGGGGCTCAAGAGACCCAGTACTTC. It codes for CSAGLAGAQETQYF.